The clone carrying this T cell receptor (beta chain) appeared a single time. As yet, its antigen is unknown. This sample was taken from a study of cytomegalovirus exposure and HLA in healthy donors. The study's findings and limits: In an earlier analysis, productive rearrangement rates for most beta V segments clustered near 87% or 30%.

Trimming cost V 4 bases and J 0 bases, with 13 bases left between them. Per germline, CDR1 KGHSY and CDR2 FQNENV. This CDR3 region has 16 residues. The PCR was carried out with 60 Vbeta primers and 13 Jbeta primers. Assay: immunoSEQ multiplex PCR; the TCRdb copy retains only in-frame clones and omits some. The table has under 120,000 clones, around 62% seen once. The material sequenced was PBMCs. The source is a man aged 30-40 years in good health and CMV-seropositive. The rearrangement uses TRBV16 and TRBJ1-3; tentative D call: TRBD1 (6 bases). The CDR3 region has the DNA TGTGCCAGCAGCCGTTGGGACACATCCTCTGGAAACACCATATATTTT. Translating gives CASSRWDTSSGNTIYF.